Many counts were recorded for the clone carrying this T cell receptor (beta chain). Its antigen is unknown. This record comes from a study of regulatory T cells in long-lasting Graves disease. Study-wide findings and caveats: With persistent disease, TRBV28, TRBJ1-2 and TRBJ2-5 were the favored segments.

Time point reported: newly diagnosed GD, antithyroid drugs for less than 3 months. Researchers made the TCR library from RNA that was extracted from PBMCs. Roughly 9 milliliters of peripheral blood were taken and placed in EDTA tubes. Both iRepertoire HTBI primers and Arm-PCR of CDR3 regions were used to build the TCR beta libraries. One entry per CDR3 protein, called by TCRdb with MiXCR from the multiplex PCR reads. The data show fewer than 650,000 distinct CDR3 sequences, roughly 15% seen once. The CDR3 has 14 amino acids. Trimming cost V 1 base and J 0 bases, with 7 bases left between them. Germline V gene sequence: CDR1 SGHVS, CDR2 FQNEAQ. These data were also reused for a study on T cells in Graves' hyperthyroidism and ophthalmopathy. That report notes: Pregnant or lactating patients were excluded, as were those with uncontrolled infection or other autoimmune disease. Within blood appeared most thyroid clonotypes that had expanded above 0.001.

This sequence originates from a woman in her twenties or thirties with Graves disease. This chain joins TRBV7-8 and TRBJ2-7, with TRBD1 as a possible D gene (6 bases). The sequencing here drew on peripheral blood mononuclear cells (PBMCs), taken at new diagnosis, from a patient treated with antithyroid drugs. This chain's CDR3 is CASSLGDISYEQYF. CDR3 sequence (DNA): TGTGCCAGCAGCTTAGGGGACATCTCCTACGAGCAGTACTTC.